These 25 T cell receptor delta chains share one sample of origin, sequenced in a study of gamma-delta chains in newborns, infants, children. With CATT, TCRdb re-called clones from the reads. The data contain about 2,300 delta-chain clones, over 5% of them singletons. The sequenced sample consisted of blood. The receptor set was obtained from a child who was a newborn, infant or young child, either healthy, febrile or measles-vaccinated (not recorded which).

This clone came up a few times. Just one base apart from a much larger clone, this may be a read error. CDR3 sequence (DNA): TGTGCCTGTGACACCGTAGGCGGGATCGGGGGCTGGGACACCCGACAGATGTTTTTC. This codes for CACDTVGGIGGWDTRQMFF. V gene TRDV2 combines with J gene TRDJ3; possibly TRDD3 for D (5 bases). The CDR3 runs 19 residues. V lost 0 bases, J lost 3 bases, and 17 bases lay in between. The germline gives CDR1 GEAIGNYY, CDR2 EKD.

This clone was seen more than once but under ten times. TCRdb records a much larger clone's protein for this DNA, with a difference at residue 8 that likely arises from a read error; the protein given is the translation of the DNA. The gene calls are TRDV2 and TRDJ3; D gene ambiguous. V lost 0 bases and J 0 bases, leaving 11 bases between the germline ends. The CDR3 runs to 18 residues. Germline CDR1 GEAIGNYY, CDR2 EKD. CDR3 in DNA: TGTGCCTGTGACACCGTTGAGAGGAGCTCCTGGGACACCCGACAGATGTTTTTC. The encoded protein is CACDTVERSSWDTRQMFF.

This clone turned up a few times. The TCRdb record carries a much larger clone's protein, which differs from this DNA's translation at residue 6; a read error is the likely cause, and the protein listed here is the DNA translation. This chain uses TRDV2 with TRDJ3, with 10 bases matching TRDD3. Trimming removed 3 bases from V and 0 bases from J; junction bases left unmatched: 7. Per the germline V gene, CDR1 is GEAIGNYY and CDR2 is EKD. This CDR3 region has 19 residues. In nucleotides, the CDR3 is TGTGCCTGTGACGGAATGCTGGGGGATAGCTCCTGGGACACCCGACAGATGTTTTTC. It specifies CACDGMLGDSSWDTRQMFF.

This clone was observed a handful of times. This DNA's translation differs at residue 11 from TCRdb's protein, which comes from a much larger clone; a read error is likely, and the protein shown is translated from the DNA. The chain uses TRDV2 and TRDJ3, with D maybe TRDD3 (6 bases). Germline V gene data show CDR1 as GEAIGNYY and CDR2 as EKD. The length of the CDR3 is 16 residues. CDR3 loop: CACDGISSWDARQMFF. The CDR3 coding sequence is TGTGCCTGTGACGGGATAAGCTCCTGGGACGCCCGACAGATGTTTTTC.

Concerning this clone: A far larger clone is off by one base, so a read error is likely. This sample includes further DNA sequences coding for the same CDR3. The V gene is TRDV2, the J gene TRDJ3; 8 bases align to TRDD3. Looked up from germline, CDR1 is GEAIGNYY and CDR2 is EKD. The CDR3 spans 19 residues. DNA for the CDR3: TGTGCCTGCGACAATATACTGGGGGCCAGCTCCTGGGACACCCGACAGATGTTTTTC. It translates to CACDNILGASSWDTRQMFF.

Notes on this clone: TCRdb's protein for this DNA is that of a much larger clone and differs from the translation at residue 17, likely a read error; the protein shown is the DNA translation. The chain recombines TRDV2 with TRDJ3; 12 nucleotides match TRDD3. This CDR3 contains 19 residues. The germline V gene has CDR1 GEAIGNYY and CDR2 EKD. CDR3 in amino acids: CACDGLGDTSSWDTRQIFF. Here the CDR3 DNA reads TGTGCCTGTGACGGACTGGGGGATACCAGCTCCTGGGACACCCGACAGATATTTTTC.

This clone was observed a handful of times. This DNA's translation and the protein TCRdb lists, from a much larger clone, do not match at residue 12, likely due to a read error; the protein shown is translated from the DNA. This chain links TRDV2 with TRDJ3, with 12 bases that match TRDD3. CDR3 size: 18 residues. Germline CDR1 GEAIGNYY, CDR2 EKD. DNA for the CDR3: TGTGCCTGTGACACCGTACTGGGGGATACCTGGAACACCCGACAGATGTTTTTC. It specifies CACDTVLGDTWNTRQMFF.

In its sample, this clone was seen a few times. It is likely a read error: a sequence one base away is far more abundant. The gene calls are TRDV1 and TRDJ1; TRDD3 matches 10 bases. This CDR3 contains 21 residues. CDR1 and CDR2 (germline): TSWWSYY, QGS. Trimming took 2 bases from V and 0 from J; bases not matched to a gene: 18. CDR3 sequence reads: CALGEMWGSPLGDSYTDKLIF. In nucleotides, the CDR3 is TGTGCTCTTGGGGAAATGTGGGGTTCCCCACTGGGGGATTCGTACACCGATAAACTCATCTTT.

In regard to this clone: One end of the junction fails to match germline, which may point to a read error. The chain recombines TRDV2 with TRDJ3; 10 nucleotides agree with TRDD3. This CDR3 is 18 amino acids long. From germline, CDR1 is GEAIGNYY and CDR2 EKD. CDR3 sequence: CACDTVLGDSWDTLQMFF. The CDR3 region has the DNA TGTGCCTGTGACACCGTCCTGGGGGATAGCTGGGACACCCTACAGATGTTTTTC.

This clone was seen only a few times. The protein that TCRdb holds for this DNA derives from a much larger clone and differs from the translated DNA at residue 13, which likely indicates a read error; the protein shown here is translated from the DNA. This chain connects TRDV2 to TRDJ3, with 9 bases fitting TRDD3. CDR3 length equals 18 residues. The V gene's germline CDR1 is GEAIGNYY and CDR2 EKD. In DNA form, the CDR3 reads TGTGCCTGTGACAAAATACTGGGGGACTCCTGGGACGCCCGACAGATGTTTTTC. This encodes CACDKILGDSWDARQMFF.

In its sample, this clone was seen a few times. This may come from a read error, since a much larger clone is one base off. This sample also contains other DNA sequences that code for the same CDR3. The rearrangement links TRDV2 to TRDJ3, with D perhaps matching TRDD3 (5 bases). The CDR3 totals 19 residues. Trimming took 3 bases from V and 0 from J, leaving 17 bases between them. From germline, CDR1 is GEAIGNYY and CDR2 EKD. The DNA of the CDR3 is TGTGCCTGTGACCTTGCCGGGGGTCACCGCTCCTGGGACACCCGACAGATGTTTTTC. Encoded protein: CACDLAGGHRSWDTRQMFF.

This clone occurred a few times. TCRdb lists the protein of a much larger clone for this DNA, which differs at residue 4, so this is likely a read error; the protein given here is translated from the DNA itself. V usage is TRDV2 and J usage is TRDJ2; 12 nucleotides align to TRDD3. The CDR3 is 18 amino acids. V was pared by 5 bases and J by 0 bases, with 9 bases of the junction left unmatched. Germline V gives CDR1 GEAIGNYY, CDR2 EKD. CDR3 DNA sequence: TGTGCCTGTGGCCCACTGGGGGATACAAGAGCTTTGACAGCACAACTCTTCTTT. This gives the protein CACGPLGDTRALTAQLFF.

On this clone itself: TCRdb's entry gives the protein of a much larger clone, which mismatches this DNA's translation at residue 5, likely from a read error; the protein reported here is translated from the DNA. The CDR3 protein is CACVRYWGILTAQLFF. For the CDR3, the DNA is TGTGCCTGTGTCAGATACTGGGGGATATTGACAGCACAACTCTTCTTT. The gene calls are TRDV2 and TRDJ2; 11 bases agree with TRDD3. V shed 5 bases and J 2 bases; nucleotides not matched to a gene: 6. The length of the CDR3 is 16 residues. Looked up from germline, CDR1 is GEAIGNYY and CDR2 is EKD.

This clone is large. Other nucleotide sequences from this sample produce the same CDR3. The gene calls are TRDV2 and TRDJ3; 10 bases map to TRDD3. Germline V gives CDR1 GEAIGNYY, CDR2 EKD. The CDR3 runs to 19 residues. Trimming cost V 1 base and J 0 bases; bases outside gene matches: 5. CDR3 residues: CACDTLGDWSSWDTRQMFF. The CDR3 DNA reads TGTGCCTGTGACACACTGGGGGATTGGAGCTCCTGGGACACCCGACAGATGTTTTTC.

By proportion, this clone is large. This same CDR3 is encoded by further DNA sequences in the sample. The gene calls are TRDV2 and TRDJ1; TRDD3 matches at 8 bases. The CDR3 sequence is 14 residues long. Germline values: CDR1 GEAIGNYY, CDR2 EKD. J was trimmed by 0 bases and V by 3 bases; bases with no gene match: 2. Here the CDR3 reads CACDLLGDTDKLIF. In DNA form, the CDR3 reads TGTGCCTGTGACTTACTGGGGGACACCGATAAACTCATCTTT.

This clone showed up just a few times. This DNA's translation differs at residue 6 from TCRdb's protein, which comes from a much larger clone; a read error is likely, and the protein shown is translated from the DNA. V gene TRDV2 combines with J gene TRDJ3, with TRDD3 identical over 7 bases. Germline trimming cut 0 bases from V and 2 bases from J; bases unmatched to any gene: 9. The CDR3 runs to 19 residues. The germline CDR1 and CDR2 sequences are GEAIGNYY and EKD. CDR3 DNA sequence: TGTGCCTGTGACACCGCGGCTGGGGGCCCCACCTGGGACACCCGACAGATGTTTTTC. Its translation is CACDTAAGGPTWDTRQMFF.

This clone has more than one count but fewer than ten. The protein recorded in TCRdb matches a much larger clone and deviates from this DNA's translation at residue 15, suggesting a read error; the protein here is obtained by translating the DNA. CDR3 amino acids: CALGLWGIRTVTDKPIF. The DNA of the CDR3 is TGTGCTCTTGGGCTCTGGGGGATACGTACCGTCACCGATAAACCCATCTTT. The V gene is TRDV1, the J gene TRDJ1; 12 positions agree with TRDD3. The CDR3 is 17 amino acids. Germline values: CDR1 TSWWSYY, CDR2 QGS.

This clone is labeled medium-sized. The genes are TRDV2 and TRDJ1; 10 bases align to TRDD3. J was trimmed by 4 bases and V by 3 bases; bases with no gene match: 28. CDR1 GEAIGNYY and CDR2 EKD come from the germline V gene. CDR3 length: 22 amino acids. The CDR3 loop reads CACDPLPTGDTRDGEVGDKLIF. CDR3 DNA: TGTGCCTGTGACCCTCTTCCTACGGGGGATACGAGGGACGGAGAAGTCGGCGATAAACTCATCTTT.

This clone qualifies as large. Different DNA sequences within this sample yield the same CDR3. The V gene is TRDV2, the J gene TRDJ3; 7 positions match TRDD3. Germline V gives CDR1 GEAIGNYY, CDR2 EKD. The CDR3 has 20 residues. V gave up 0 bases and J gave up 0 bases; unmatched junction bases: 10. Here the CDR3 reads CACDTVRSGGSSWDTRQMFF. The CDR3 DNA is TGTGCCTGTGACACCGTCCGTTCTGGGGGGTCCTCCTGGGACACCCGACAGATGTTTTTC.

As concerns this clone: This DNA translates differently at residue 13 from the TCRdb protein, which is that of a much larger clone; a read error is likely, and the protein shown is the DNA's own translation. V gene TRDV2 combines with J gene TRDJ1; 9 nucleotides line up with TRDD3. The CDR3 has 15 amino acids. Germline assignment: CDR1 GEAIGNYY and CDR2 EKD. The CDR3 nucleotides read TGTGCCTGTGACTATTTACTGGGGGACACCGATAAACCCATCTTT. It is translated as CACDYLLGDTDKPIF.

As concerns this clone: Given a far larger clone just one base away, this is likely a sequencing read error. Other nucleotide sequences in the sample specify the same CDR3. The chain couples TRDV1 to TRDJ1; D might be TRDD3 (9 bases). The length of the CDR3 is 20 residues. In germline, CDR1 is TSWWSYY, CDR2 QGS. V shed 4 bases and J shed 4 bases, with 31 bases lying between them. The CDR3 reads CALGGILPSYSGGYFDKLIF. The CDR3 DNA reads TGTGCTCTTGGGGGTATACTTCCTTCCTATTCAGGGGGATACTTCGATAAACTCATCTTT.

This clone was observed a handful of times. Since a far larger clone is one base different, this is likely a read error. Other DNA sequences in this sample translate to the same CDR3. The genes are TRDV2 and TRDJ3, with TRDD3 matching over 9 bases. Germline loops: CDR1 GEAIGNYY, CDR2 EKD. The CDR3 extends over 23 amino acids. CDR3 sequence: CACDTVHVQRGYESSWDTRQMFF. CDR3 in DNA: TGCGCCTGTGACACCGTTCACGTCCAAAGGGGATACGAGAGCTCCTGGGACACCCGACAGATGTTTTTC.

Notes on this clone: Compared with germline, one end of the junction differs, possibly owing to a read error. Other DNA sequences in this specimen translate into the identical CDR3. CDR3 DNA: TGTGCCTGTGACACCGTACTGGGGTATACCTTT. It encodes CACDTVLGYTF. This chain joins TRDV2 and TRDJ3; TRDD3 aligns across 7 bases. This CDR3 spans 11 amino acids. Per germline, CDR1 GEAIGNYY and CDR2 EKD.

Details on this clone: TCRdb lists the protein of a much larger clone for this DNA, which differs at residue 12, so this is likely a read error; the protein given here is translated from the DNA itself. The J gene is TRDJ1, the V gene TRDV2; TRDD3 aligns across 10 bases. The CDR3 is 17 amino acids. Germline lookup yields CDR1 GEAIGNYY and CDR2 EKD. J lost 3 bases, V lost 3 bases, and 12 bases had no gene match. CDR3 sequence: CACDSRTGGCLPDKLIF. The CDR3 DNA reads TGTGCCTGTGACTCACGTACTGGGGGATGCTTACCCGATAAACTCATCTTT.

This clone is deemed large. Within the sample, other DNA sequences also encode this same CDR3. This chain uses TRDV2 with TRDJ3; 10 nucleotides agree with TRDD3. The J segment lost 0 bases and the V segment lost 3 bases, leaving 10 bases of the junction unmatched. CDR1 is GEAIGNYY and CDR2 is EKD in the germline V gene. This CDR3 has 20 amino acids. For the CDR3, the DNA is TGTGCCTGTGACTCCCTACTGGGGGATTCGAGCTCCTGGGACACCCGACAGATGTTTTTC. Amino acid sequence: CACDSLLGDSSSWDTRQMFF.